This entry features one T cell receptor beta chain sequence. No antigen is known for it. The entry originates in a study of CD8 T cells in Susac syndrome. The study's findings and limits: In its TCR sequencing and HLA analysis, the study acknowledged that the number of individuals was relatively small.

The CDR3 is made up of 14 amino acids. Losses at the gene ends were 6 bases for V and 3 bases for J; bases not matched to a gene: 7. Germline loops: CDR1 MGHRA, CDR2 YSYEKL. With random hexamers, roughly 0.45 to 1 ug RNA was reverse transcribed. TCRdb fed the immunoSEQ multiplex PCR reads into MiXCR, producing one record per CDR3 protein. The table has about 150,000 distinct CDR3 sequences, 85% to 95% seen once. Sample: CD8+ T cells from PBMCs. The rearrangement joins TRBV4-1 to TRBJ2-7; 8 bases line up with TRBD2. The receptor was isolated from a human donor with Susac syndrome. The CDR3 DNA sequence: TGCGCCAGCAGACTCAGCGGGGGCCACTACGAGCAGTACTTC. It is translated as CASRLSGGHYEQYF.